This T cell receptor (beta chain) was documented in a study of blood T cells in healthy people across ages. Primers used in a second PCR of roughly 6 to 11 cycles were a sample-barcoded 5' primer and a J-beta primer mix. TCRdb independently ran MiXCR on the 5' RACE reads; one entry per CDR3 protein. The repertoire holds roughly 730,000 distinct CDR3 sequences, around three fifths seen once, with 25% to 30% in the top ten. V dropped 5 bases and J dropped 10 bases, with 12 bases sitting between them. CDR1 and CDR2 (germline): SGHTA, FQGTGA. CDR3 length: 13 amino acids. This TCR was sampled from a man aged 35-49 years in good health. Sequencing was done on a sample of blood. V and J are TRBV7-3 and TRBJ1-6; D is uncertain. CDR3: CASSPSYRSPLHF. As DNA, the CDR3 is TGTGCCAGCAGCCCCTCGTATCGGTCACCCCTCCACTTT.